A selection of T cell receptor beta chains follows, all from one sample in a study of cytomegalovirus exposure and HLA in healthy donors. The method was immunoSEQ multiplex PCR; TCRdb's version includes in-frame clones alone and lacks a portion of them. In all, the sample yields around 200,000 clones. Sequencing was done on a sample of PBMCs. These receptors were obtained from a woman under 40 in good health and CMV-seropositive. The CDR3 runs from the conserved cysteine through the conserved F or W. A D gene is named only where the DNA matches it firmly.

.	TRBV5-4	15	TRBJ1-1	TGTGCCAGCAGCTTTATGTTCCCCGGGAACACTGAAGCTTTCTTT	CASSFMFPGNTEAFF
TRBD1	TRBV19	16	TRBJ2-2	TGTGCCAGTAGTCCGATAGGGACAGGGAATTCCGGGGAGCTGTTTTTT	CASSPIGTGNSGELFF
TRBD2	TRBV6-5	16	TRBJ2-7	TGTGCCAGCAGTTACTCGATACTAGCGGGAGGGCGGGAGCAGTACTTC	CASSYSILAGGREQYF
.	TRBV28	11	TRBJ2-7	TGTGCCAGCAGAGACTCAGACGAGCAGTACTTC	CASRDSDEQYF
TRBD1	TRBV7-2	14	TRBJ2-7	TGTGCCAGCAGCCTAGGGGCAGGGGGCCACGAGCAGTACTTC	CASSLGAGGHEQYF
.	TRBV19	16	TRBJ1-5	TGTGCCAGTAGTATCCGGGCGGGGGATAGCAATCAGCCCCAGCATTTT	CASSIRAGDSNQPQHF
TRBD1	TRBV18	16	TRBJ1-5	TGTGCCAGCTCACCACCTTCGACAGGGAGCAATCAGCCCCAGCATTTT	CASSPPSTGSNQPQHF
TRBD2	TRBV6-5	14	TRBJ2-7	TGTGCCAGCAAGGAGCTAGCGGGACCCTACGAGCAGTACTTC	CASKELAGPYEQYF
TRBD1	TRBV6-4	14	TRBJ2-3	TGTGCCAGCAGTGAAAGGGACAGCTCAGATACGCAGTATTTT	CASSERDSSDTQYF
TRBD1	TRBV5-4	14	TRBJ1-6	TGTGCCAGCAGACCGGGACAGGAGAATTCACCCCTCCACTTT	CASRPGQENSPLHF
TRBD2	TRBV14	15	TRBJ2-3	TGTGCCAGCAGCCAAGACGGGACTAGTTTCGATACGCAGTATTTT	CASSQDGTSFDTQYF
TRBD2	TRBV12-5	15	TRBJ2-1	TGTGCTAGTGGCCTTAGCGGGAGTTCCTACAATGAGCAGTTCTTC	CASGLSGSSYNEQFF
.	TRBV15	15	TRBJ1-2	TGTGCCACCAGCAGAGATACAGGACGTACTTATGGCTACACCTTC	CATSRDTGRTYGYTF
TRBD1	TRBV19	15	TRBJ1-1	TGTGCCAGTAGCAGGGTGGGACAGTTGAACACTGAAGCTTTCTTT	CASSRVGQLNTEAFF
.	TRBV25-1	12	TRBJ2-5	TGTGCCAGCAGTGATAGGTCAGGGACCCAGTACTTC	CASSDRSGTQYF
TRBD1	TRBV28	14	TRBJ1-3	TGTGCCAGCAGTTTAAGGACAGGGGCATACACCATATATTTT	CASSLRTGAYTIYF
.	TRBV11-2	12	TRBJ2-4	TGTGCCACCGAGGAGGGTGAGGACATTCAGTACTTC	CATEEGEDIQYF
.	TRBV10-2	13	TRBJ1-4	TGCGCCAGCAGTTTTGTCAACAGGGAAGCACTGTTTTTT	CASSFVNREALFF
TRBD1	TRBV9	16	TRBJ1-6	TGTGCCAGCAGCGTGGAGGGACAGGGGGTTCTTTCACCCCTCCACTTT	CASSVEGQGVLSPLHF
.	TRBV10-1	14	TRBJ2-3	TGCGCCAGCAGTGCCTTAGTCGGGGCAGATACGCAGTATTTT	CASSALVGADTQYF
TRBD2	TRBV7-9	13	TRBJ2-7	TGTGCCAGCGGGCGGGGGAACTCCTACGAGCAGTACTTC	CASGRGNSYEQYF
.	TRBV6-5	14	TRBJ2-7	TGTGCCAGCATCCAGGCGCAGGGCGTAGGTGGGCAGTACTTC	CASIQAQGVGGQYF
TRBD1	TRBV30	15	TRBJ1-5	TGTGCCTGGAGGAGCAGGGGGTCAAGCAATCAGCCCCAGCATTTT	CAWRSRGSSNQPQHF
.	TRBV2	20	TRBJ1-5	TGTGCCAGCAGTGAAGCAGCGCTCTCTTGGGTTTATAGTGGCAATCAGCCCCAGCATTTT	CASSEAALSWVYSGNQPQHF
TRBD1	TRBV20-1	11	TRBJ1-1	TGCAGTGCTACACAGGGGGGTGAAGCTTTCTTT	CSATQGGEAFF
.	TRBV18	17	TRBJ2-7	TGTGCCAGCTCGATGCGGGACGGATTAGGAGTTTCCTACGAGCAGTACTTC	CASSMRDGLGVSYEQYF
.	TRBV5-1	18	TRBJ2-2	TGCGCCAGCAGCTCGGGGTTGGCGACACACCTGAACACCGGGGAGCTGTTTTTT	CASSSGLATHLNTGELFF
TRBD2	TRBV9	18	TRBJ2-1	TGTGCCAGCAGCGTAGTAGGACTAGCGGGGGGGCCGGGGAATGAGCAGTTCTTC	CASSVVGLAGGPGNEQFF
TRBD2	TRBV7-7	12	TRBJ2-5	TGTGCCAGCAGCTCAACGGGGGGGACCCAGTACTTC	CASSSTGGTQYF
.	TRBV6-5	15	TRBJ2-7	TGTGCCAGCAGCGACGGGGGGCAGGGCAACTACGAGCAGTACTTC	CASSDGGQGNYEQYF
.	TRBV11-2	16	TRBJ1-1	TGTGCCAGCAGCTTGGGGCTACAAATATTGAACACTGAAGCTTTCTTT	CASSLGLQILNTEAFF
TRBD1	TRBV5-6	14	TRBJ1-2	TGTGCCAGCACACCCCGGGACAGATACTATGGCTACACCTTC	CASTPRDRYYGYTF
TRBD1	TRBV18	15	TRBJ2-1	TGTGCCAGCTCTCAAAAGACAGGGGGCAGGAATGAGCAGTTCTTC	CASSQKTGGRNEQFF
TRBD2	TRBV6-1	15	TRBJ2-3	TGTGCCAGCATCTATAGCGGGGGGCCATCAGATACGCAGTATTTT	CASIYSGGPSDTQYF
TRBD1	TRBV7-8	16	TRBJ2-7	TGTGCCAGCAGCCCTATTTCCGGGACAGGACTTTACGAGCAGTACTTC	CASSPISGTGLYEQYF
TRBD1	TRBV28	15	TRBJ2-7	TGTGCCAGCAGCCGAGGGGGCGATGGCTCCTACGAGCAGTACTTC	CASSRGGDGSYEQYF
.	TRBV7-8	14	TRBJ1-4	TGTGCCAGCAGCTTAGCAGGGGCATATGAAAAACTGTTTTTT	CASSLAGAYEKLFF
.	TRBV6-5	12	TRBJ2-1	TGTGCCAGCAGAGATAGTCGGAATGAGCAGTTCTTC	CASRDSRNEQFF
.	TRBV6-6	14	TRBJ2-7	TGTGCCAGCAGTTGGCAGGGGACCTCCTACGAGCAGTACTTC	CASSWQGTSYEQYF
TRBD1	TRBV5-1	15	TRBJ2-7	TGCGCCAGCAGCGGATCCGGGACAGGGACCCACGAGCAGTACTTC	CASSGSGTGTHEQYF
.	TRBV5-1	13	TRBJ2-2	TGCGCCAGCACCCCGAATGAGATCGGGGAGCTGTTTTTT	CASTPNEIGELFF
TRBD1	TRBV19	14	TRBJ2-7	TGTGCCAGTAGTAGGGACAGCATCTCCTACGAGCAGTACTTC	CASSRDSISYEQYF
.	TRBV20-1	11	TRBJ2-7	TGCAGTGCAACCTCCGTGGCCGAGCAGTACTTC	CSATSVAEQYF
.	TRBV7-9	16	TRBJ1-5	TGTGCCAGCAGCCCCCCGGGGGGCCGGGGCAATCAGCCCCAGCATTTT	CASSPPGGRGNQPQHF
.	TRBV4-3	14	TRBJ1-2	TGCGCCAGCAGCCACACGGACAGCAGCTATGGCTACACCTTC	CASSHTDSSYGYTF